This paragraph covers one T cell receptor beta chain sequence. These data belong to a study of cytomegalovirus exposure and HLA in healthy donors. The PCR contained 60 Vbeta and 13 Jbeta primers. TCRdb keeps only in-frame clones here, not all; method: immunoSEQ multiplex PCR. The repertoire holds 50,000 to 75,000 clones, 83% seen once, with 1.6% in the top ten. The sequence was obtained from a human donor in good health. Sequenced input: PBMCs.

CDR3 nucleotides: TGTGCCAGCAGCTTGCTTCGACAGGGGCGGAACATTCAGTACTTC. Its translation is CASSLLRQGRNIQYF. The gene calls are TRBV5-6 and TRBJ2-4; TRBD1 aligns across 8 bases. After removal of 1 base from V and 7 bases from J, the junction contained 7 bases not matched to a gene. The CDR3 has 15 residues. CDR1 and CDR2 from the germline V gene are SGHDT and YYEEEE.